These 22 T cell receptor beta chains were sequenced from one sample in a study of T cell repertoires in cytomegalovirus infection. TCRdb called the reads again in MiXCR, with one record for every CDR3 protein. The repertoire includes around 94,000 distinct CDR3 sequences, 16% of them detected once, and less than 10% sits in the top ten. Source material: PBMCs. These receptors originate from a human donor in good health (CMV status not recorded). Some clones in this sample may be carry-over from other donors' samples.

The chain recombines TRBV20-1 with TRBJ2-7, with TRBD1 matching over 10 bases. Germline-derived CDR1 and CDR2 are DFQATT and SNEGSKA (reference sequence). V lost 0 bases, J lost 4 bases, and 18 bases stayed unmatched. The CDR3 has 19 amino acids. CDR3 sequence: CSARDRSTGQGFPVYEQYF. The CDR3 coding sequence is TGCAGTGCTAGAGATCGATCCACGGGACAGGGGTTTCCGGTGTACGAGCAGTACTTC.

This clonotype was observed at least ten times. The V gene is TRBV20-1, the J gene TRBJ2-5; D tentatively reads TRBD1 or TRBD2 (5 bases each). V was shortened by 0 bases and J by 0 bases, with 11 bases between the two germline ends. The CDR3 loop spans 15 amino acids. Germline-derived CDR1 and CDR2 are DFQATT and SNEGSKA (reference sequence). The CDR3 DNA sequence: TGCAGTGCTAGAGACGGCAGGGAGAACCAAGAGACCCAGTACTTC. Translated: CSARDGRENQETQYF.

A remark on this clonotype: This clone may be a read error of a much larger clone one base away. This chain uses TRBV12-3 or TRBV12-4 with TRBJ2-1; unclear D gene. This CDR3 region has 13 residues. CDR3 sequence (DNA): TGTGCCAGCAGTCCCCCCGCCAACAATGATCAGTTCTTC. It translates to CASSPPANNDQFF.

At least ten counts were recorded for this clonotype. The chain combines TRBV7-2 with TRBJ2-4; no reliable D call. Deletions cut 1 base from V and 0 bases from J, with 10 bases between. This CDR3 spans 16 amino acids. Germline V gives CDR1 SGHTA, CDR2 FQGNSA. CDR3 sequence (DNA): TGTGCCAGCAGCTTAGGGACCGAGATAGCCAAAAACATTCAGTACTTC. Amino acids: CASSLGTEIAKNIQYF. Filled out from reference TRBV7-2 and TRBJ2-4, the complete variable domain reads GAGVSQSPSNKVTEKGKDVELRCDPISGHTALYWYRQSLGQGLEFLIYFQGNSAPDKSGLPSDRFSAERTGGSVSTLTIQRTQQEDSAVYLCASSLGTEIAKNIQYFGAGTRLSVL.

This clonotype was seen many times. The V gene is TRBV11-2, the J gene TRBJ2-7; D is unclear. The CDR3 length is 16 residues. Germline assignment: CDR1 SGHAT and CDR2 FQNNGV. Trimming took off 1 base at V and 5 bases at J, with 18 bases between the two ends. The CDR3 bases are TGTGCCAGCAGCTTAGTAGGTGGTAGTTTGACTGACGAGCAGTACTTC. Its translation is CASSLVGGSLTDEQYF.

The chain joins TRBV2 to TRBJ2-3; D is possibly TRBD1 (8 bases). The V gene lost 11 bases and the J gene lost 3 bases, with 15 bases spanning the gap. CDR1 SNHLY and CDR2 FYNNEI come from the germline V gene. The CDR3 is made up of 13 amino acids. CDR3 region: CAGKRDRTDTQYF. In nucleotides, the CDR3 is TGTGCCGGGAAGCGGGACAGGACAGATACGCAGTATTTT. Using reference TRBV2 and TRBJ2-3 for the parts outside the CDR3, the full variable domain is EPEVTQTPSHQVTQMGQEVILRCVPISNHLYFYWYRQILGQKVEFLVSFYNNEISEKSEIFDDQFSVERPDGSNFTLKIRSTKLEDSAMYFCAGKRDRTDTQYFGPGTRLTVL.

As to this clonotype: A read error may be the cause here, since a much bigger clone is one base away. This rearrangement joins TRBV28 to TRBJ1-2, with no clear D. The CDR3 has 14 amino acids. In germline, CDR1 is MDHEN, CDR2 SYDVKM. The CDR3: CVSSYIQQNYGYTF. As DNA, the CDR3 is TGTGTCAGCAGTTACATACAGCAGAACTATGGCTACACCTTC.

This clonotype came up many times. The chain is built from TRBV28 and TRBJ2-7; maybe TRBD1 (5 bases). V lost 5 bases to trimming and J lost 5 bases, with 10 bases between them. CDR1 and CDR2 from the germline V gene are MDHEN and SYDVKM. This CDR3 is 12 amino acids long. CDR3 loop: CASSHGAHEQYF. For the CDR3, the DNA is TGTGCCAGCAGTCATGGGGCCCACGAGCAGTACTTC.

This clonotype was detected only a few times. The chain has TRBV29-1 and TRBJ2-1; weak D call: TRBD1 (5 bases). CDR1 and CDR2 from the germline V gene are SQVTM and ANQGSEA. The CDR3 length is 12 residues. With 6 bases removed from V and 6 bases from J, the gap between germline ends came to 12 bases. The CDR3 loop reads CSVAQRGNEQFF. CDR3 nucleotides: TGCAGCGTGGCCCAAAGGGGCAATGAGCAGTTCTTC.

This clonotype turned up a few times. V usage is TRBV11-2 and J usage is TRBJ2-3; 11 bases line up with TRBD2. J was trimmed by 0 bases and V by 6 bases; bases with no gene match: 8. This CDR3 is built from 17 residues. The germline gives CDR1 SGHAT, CDR2 FQNNGV. The CDR3, as DNA: TGTGCCAGCAGGACCGGGACTAGCGGAGCTAGCACAGATACGCAGTATTTT. As protein: CASRTGTSGASTDTQYF.

This clonotype was picked up a small number of times. The genes are TRBV27 and TRBJ1-4; TRBD1 matches at 8 bases. With 6 bases clipped from V and 10 bases from J, the junction kept 7 bases outside the gene matches. The CDR3 totals 13 residues. The germline gives CDR1 MNHEY, CDR2 SMNVEV (reference sequence). CDR3 DNA: TGTGCCAGCAGCTGGGACAGGTTAGGAAAACTGTTTTTT. Translation gives CASSWDRLGKLFF.

The chain couples TRBV10-3 to TRBJ1-2, with a tentative D call TRBD1 (5 bases). This CDR3 is 14 amino acids long. Germline V gives CDR1 ENHRY, CDR2 SYGVKD. The V end lost 7 bases, the J end lost 4 bases, and 16 bases lay between the germline ends. The DNA for the CDR3 is TGTGCCATCACCCAAGGTGGGGGGATCTATGGCTACACCTTC. It specifies CAITQGGGIYGYTF.

The CDR3 coding sequence is TGTGCCAGCTCTTCCTCCGGGACAGCTAATCAGCCCCAGCATTTT. It codes for CASSSSGTANQPQHF. The rearrangement uses TRBV18 and TRBJ1-5; 7 nucleotides align to TRBD1. There are 15 residues in the CDR3. Trimming took 6 bases from V and 4 from J; bases not matched to a gene: 9. In germline, CDR1 is KGHSH, CDR2 LQKENI.

The rearrangement uses TRBV6-2 or TRBV6-3 and TRBJ2-1; 11 nucleotides line up with TRBD2. The CDR3 consists of 17 residues. Germline CDR1 and CDR2: MNHEY and SVGEGT. The junction had 10 bases not matched to a gene; V was cut back by 2 bases and J by 7 bases. The chain's CDR3 is CASSYGGRLAGRNEQFF. The CDR3, as DNA: TGTGCCAGCAGTTACGGGGGGCGACTAGCGGGGAGGAATGAGCAGTTCTTC.

This clonotype was counted many times. This chain joins TRBV20-1 and TRBJ2-3; TRBD2 might be the D (5 bases). Germline lookup yields CDR1 DFQATT and CDR2 SNEGSKA (reference sequence). The CDR3 loop spans 14 amino acids. Trimming took off 5 bases at V and 0 bases at J, with 12 bases between the two ends. CDR3 sequence: CSAALLASTDTQYF. The CDR3 nucleotides are TGCAGTGCTGCCCTGCTAGCTAGCACAGATACGCAGTATTTT.

In its sample, this clonotype was seen a few times. V usage is TRBV20-1 and J usage is TRBJ2-2, with TRBD2 matching 9 bases. Germline V lookup: CDR1 DFQATT, CDR2 SNEGSKA (reference sequence). Trimming removed 1 base from V and 1 base from J; junction bases left unmatched: 7. The CDR3 loop spans 17 amino acids. The CDR3: CSARVSGGPRNTGELFF. The CDR3 DNA reads TGCAGTGCTAGAGTTAGCGGGGGACCCAGGAACACCGGGGAGCTGTTTTTT.

CDR3 protein: CASSRTGVRDTQYF. As DNA, the CDR3 is TGCGCCAGCAGCCGGACAGGGGTCAGGGATACGCAGTATTTT. The genes are TRBV4-1 and TRBJ2-3, with 9 bases aligning to TRBD1. J was trimmed by 6 bases and V by 4 bases; bases with no gene match: 5. This CDR3 has 14 amino acids. Germline assignment: CDR1 MGHRA and CDR2 YSYEKL.

The chain links TRBV12-3 or TRBV12-4 to TRBJ1-2; D ambiguous. V gave up 1 base and J gave up 6 bases, with 9 bases separating them. The CDR3 has 13 residues. Here the CDR3 DNA reads TGTGCCAGCAGTTTAGGTATAAGGAATGGCTACACCTTC. Residues: CASSLGIRNGYTF.

This clonotype came up many times. J is TRBJ1-6 and V is TRBV28, with a tentative D call TRBD1 (5 bases). The CDR3 runs 15 residues. With 3 bases removed from V and 10 bases from J, the gap between germline ends came to 16 bases. CDR1 and CDR2 (germline): MDHEN, SYDVKM. In DNA form, the CDR3 reads TGTGCCAGCAGTTTGGGGGGGACCGCACGGTCACCCCTCCACTTT. Translated, it gives CASSLGGTARSPLHF.

The V and J genes are TRBV20-1 and TRBJ2-5; 14 bases are a match to TRBD2. The germline CDR1 and CDR2 sequences are DFQATT and SNEGSKA (reference sequence). V was clipped by 4 bases and J by 0 bases; unmatched bases: 22. The CDR3 is 22 residues long. The CDR3 reads CSAISIPGLAGALSYNQETQYF. The CDR3 bases are TGCAGTGCTATATCCATCCCGGGACTAGCGGGGGCCCTCAGTTACAACCAAGAGACCCAGTACTTC.

Many counts were recorded for this clonotype. The chain has TRBV7-9 and TRBJ1-2, with D unresolved. Trimming took 6 bases from V and 2 from J, leaving 13 bases between them. Germline loops: CDR1 SEHNR, CDR2 FQNEAQ (reference sequence). The CDR3 has 14 residues. CDR3 DNA: TGTGCCAGCAGTTGGCAAGGCAGCAACTATGGCTACACCTTC. It yields the protein CASSWQGSNYGYTF.

This clonotype was seen repeatedly, ten times or more. The V and J genes are TRBV7-2 and TRBJ1-6; weak D call: TRBD1 (6 bases). V lost 4 bases and J lost 10, with 17 bases in between. CDR3 length equals 15 residues. CDR1 and CDR2 (germline): SGHTA, FQGNSA. Here the CDR3 DNA reads TGTGCCAGCAGCTCCAAACTCCAGGGGTACTCACCCCTCCACTTT. This encodes CASSSKLQGYSPLHF.